These T cell receptor beta chains were read from a single sample in a study of yellow fever vaccine responses in identical twins. TCRdb recomputed calls from the RT-PCR reads with MiXCR, one row per CDR3 protein. The profile covers about 21,000 distinct CDR3 sequences, with under 80% appearing a single time and about 5% taken by the ten largest. Sequenced material: T cells from blood (PBMCs), unsorted or a sorted subset (not recorded which), taken before or after yellow fever vaccination (not recorded which). These TCRs come from a woman under 30 who received the yellow fever vaccine. CDR3s include the opening cysteine and the closing phenylalanine or tryptophan.

j_gene,v_gene,CDR3aa
TRBJ2-1,TRBV2,CASSTTGRAQFF
TRBJ2-3,TRBV4-1,CAGGAGGDTQYF
TRBJ1-4,TRBV27,CASTPGRGGEKLFF
TRBJ1-4,TRBV10-3,CAISESTGDKPLHEKLFF
TRBJ2-1,TRBV12-3/TRBV12-4,CASTKTGGLDEQFF
TRBJ2-1,TRBV7-6,CASSLGLAGGPYNEQFF
TRBJ2-7,TRBV10-3,CAISSRDNEQYF
TRBJ2-3,TRBV28,CASSFDASTDTQYF
TRBJ1-5,TRBV11-1,CASSLGQGNQPQHF
TRBJ2-7,TRBV11-2,CASSLGRYEQYF
TRBJ2-7,TRBV11-2,CASSLDPQRVDLAYEQYF
TRBJ2-2,TRBV7-2,CASSLVGTETGELFF
TRBJ1-1,TRBV10-3,CAISESGQLAEAFF
TRBJ2-7,TRBV5-6,CASSLRESYEQYF
TRBJ2-7,TRBV2,CASKELLVAGGEQYF
TRBJ2-1,TRBV11-1,CASSLLLGPSSYNEQFF
TRBJ1-3,TRBV5-1,CASSLEEAGAGNTIYF
TRBJ2-1,TRBV11-1,CASSPGQSYNEQFF
TRBJ2-2,TRBV23-1,CAYRNKDSTGELFF
TRBJ2-5,TRBV4-1,CASSQEVQGLWETQYF
TRBJ1-1,TRBV13,CASSLVLGSTEAFF
TRBJ1-2,TRBV12-3/TRBV12-4,CASSLGTAPFYGYTF
TRBJ2-2,TRBV4-2,CASSQWGPGELFF
TRBJ2-5,TRBV18,CASSPTGGKETQYF
TRBJ2-7,TRBV28,CASFTTSGSPYEQYF
TRBJ2-5,TRBV18,CASSPPTREETQYF
TRBJ2-1,TRBV11-1,CASSLVGYRAEQFF
TRBJ2-7,TRBV29-1,CSARLGGGSSYEQYF
TRBJ2-2,TRBV18,CASSPYGGASNTGELFF
TRBJ1-1,TRBV2,CASTEGGDTEAFF
TRBJ2-1,TRBV5-1,CASSLNLAGPNEQFF
TRBJ2-4,TRBV9,CASSLGRGAKNIQYF
TRBJ2-1,TRBV20-1,CSGRQLGEGNEQFF
TRBJ2-3,TRBV13,CASSLLDDTQYF
TRBJ1-2,TRBV13,CASSTGFPYGYTF
TRBJ2-2,TRBV10-3,CAITLQANTGELFF
TRBJ2-1,TRBV29-1,CSVNRDRGIYEQFF
TRBJ1-4,TRBV28,CASGQTNEKLFF
TRBJ1-2,TRBV28,CASSSAPQRGYTF
TRBJ2-7,TRBV28,CASSLWGGGQYF
TRBJ1-5,TRBV7-9,CASSLNSGANQPQHF
TRBJ1-2,TRBV10-3,CAISSRDSSNYGYTF
TRBJ1-2,TRBV9,CASSPRQGWDYGYTF
TRBJ1-5,TRBV11-2,CASSFVSNQPQHF
TRBJ2-5,TRBV7-6,CASSPIRLNTLVQETQYF